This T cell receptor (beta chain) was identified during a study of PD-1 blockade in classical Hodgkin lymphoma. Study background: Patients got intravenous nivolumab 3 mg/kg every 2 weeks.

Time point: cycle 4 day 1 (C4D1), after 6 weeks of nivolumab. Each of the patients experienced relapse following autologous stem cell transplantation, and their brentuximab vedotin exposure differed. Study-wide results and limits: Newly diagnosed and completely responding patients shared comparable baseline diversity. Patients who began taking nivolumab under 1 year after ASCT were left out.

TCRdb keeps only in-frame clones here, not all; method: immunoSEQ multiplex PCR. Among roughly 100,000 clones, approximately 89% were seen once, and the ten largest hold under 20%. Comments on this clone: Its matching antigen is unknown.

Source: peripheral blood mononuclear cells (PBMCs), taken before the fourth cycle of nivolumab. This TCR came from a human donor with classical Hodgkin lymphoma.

The CDR3 here is CASSRSISLNTEAFF. The DNA of the CDR3 is TGTGCCAGCAGCCGATCGATATCACTGAACACTGAAGCTTTCTTT. V is TRBV7-6 and J is TRBJ1-1, with no clear D. V gave up 5 bases and J gave up 0 bases, with 13 bases separating them. This CDR3 comprises 15 residues. The germline V gene has CDR1 SGHVS and CDR2 FNYEAQ.